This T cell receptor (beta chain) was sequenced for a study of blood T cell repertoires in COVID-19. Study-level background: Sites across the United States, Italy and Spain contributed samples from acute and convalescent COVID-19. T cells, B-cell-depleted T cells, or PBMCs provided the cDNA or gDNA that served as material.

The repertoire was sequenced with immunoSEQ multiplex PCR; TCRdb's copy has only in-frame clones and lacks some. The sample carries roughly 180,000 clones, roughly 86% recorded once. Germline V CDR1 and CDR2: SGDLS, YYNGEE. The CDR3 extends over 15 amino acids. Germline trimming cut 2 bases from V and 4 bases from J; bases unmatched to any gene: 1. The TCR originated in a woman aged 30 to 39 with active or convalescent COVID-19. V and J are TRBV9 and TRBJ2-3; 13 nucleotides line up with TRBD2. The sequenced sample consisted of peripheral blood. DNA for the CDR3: TGTGCCAGCAGCGTCGGGACTAGCGGGGCAGATACGCAGTATTTT. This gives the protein CASSVGTSGADTQYF.